In this sample, the clone carrying this T cell receptor (beta chain) turned up many times. These data originate in a study of molecular identifiers for immune sequencing clone quantification. CDR3 size: 12 residues. V gave up 0 bases and J gave up 8 bases, with 4 bases separating them. Germline assignment: CDR1 MGHRA and CDR2 YSYEKL. In TCRdb, the PCR reads were re-called with MiXCR into one record per CDR3 protein. The table lists approximately 59,000 distinct CDR3 sequences, around 20% of them singletons, with 1.5% to 1.7% in the top ten. The receptor comes from a human donor in good health. Some libraries in this study had Jurkat cell RNA spiked in. Sequencing input: naive CD8+ T cells from blood, with Jurkat cell RNA spiked in. As for subset: FACS-sorted CD8+CD4-CCR7+CD45RA+ naive T cells. The chain links TRBV4-1 to TRBJ1-4; D remains unclear. The CDR3 reads CASSQDLEKLFF. The DNA for the CDR3 is TGCGCCAGCAGCCAAGATCTAGAAAAACTGTTTTTT.